The 18 T cell receptor beta chains below were found in one sample sequenced in a study of OX40 agonist ivuxolimab in advanced cancers. Assay: immunoSEQ multiplex PCR; the TCRdb copy retains only in-frame clones and omits some. The top ten hold roughly 2.1% of the sample, which has 99,000 or so clones, about 96% seen once. The sample in question was CD4+ or CD8+ T cells sorted from blood, obtained in a trial of the OX40 agonist ivuxolimab. These receptors were obtained from an adult with an advanced solid tumor such as melanoma, head and neck, liver or kidney cancer.

The chain has TRBV5-6 and TRBJ1-5; no clear D gene. Between the trimmed V and J ends, which lost 2 bases and 0 bases, there was a span of 6 bases. Germline V CDR1 and CDR2: SGHDT, YYEEEE. The CDR3 runs to 14 residues. In DNA, the CDR3 is TGTGCCAGCAGCTTATTCCATAGCAATCAGCCCCAGCATTTT. This sequence encodes CASSLFHSNQPQHF.

This chain joins TRBV6-5 and TRBJ2-2; D is ambiguous. Germline loops: CDR1 MNHEY, CDR2 SVGAGI. Trimming removed 7 bases at V and 1 base at J, with 7 bases between. The CDR3 consists of 13 residues. For the CDR3, the DNA is TGTGCCAGCACTTGGGTGAACACCGGGGAGCTGTTTTTT. Translation gives CASTWVNTGELFF.

V and J are TRBV9 and TRBJ1-2; D is undetermined. V lost 0 bases, J lost 2 bases, and 5 bases lay in between. Germline assignment: CDR1 SGDLS and CDR2 YYNGEE. There are 13 residues in the CDR3. This chain's CDR3 is CASSVGENYGYTF. CDR3 nucleotides: TGTGCCAGCAGCGTAGGCGAAAACTATGGCTACACCTTC.

The chain has TRBV2 and TRBJ2-7; 7 bases match TRBD2. There are 15 residues in the CDR3. Germline trimming cut 1 base from V and 0 bases from J; bases unmatched to any gene: 3. Germline lookup yields CDR1 SNHLY and CDR2 FYNNEI. CDR3 in DNA: TGTGCCAGCAGTGAAGGCGGGGGAAGCTCCTACGAGCAGTACTTC. Translation: CASSEGGGSSYEQYF.

The V and J genes are TRBV19 and TRBJ2-7, with TRBD1 matching 9 bases. CDR1 is LNHDA and CDR2 is SQIVND in the germline V gene (reference sequence). The CDR3 is 16 residues long. J lost 5 bases, V lost 8 bases, and 16 bases had no gene match. The CDR3 DNA follows: TGTGCCAGTTCGTTCCAACCCGGGACAGGGATCAACGAGCAGTACTTC. It codes for CASSFQPGTGINEQYF. Filled out from reference TRBV19 and TRBJ2-7, the complete variable domain reads DGGITQSPKYLFRKEGQNVTLSCEQNLNHDAMYWYRQDPGQGLRLIYYSQIVNDFQKGDIAEGYSVSREKKESFPLTVTSAQKNPTAFYLCASSFQPGTGINEQYFGPGTRLTVT.

The chain carries TRBV7-6 and TRBJ2-5; D is ambiguous. The J call may not be correct, given that the DNA end is closer to TRBJ2-7. Germline CDR1 is SGHVS and CDR2 is FNYEAQ. The CDR3 is 13 residues long. CDR3 coding DNA: TGTGCCAGCAGCTCAGGTCCTAGTTACGAGCAGTACTTC. Protein: CASSSGPSYEQYF.

The chain employs TRBV13 and TRBJ2-7, with 9 bases matching TRBD1. The trim removed 5 bases at V and 1 base at J, leaving 3 bases unmatched. The CDR3 covers 14 residues. Germline CDR1 and CDR2: PRHDT and FYEKMQ (reference sequence). The CDR3 loop is CASSTGQGSYEQYF. The CDR3 nucleotides read TGTGCCAGCAGCACGGGACAGGGATCCTACGAGCAGTACTTC.

The chain employs TRBV6-1 and TRBJ2-3, with 11 positions matching TRBD2. Trimming removed 3 bases from V and 1 base from J; junction bases left unmatched: 6. This CDR3 comprises 17 residues. CDR1 is MNHNS, CDR2 SASEGT, per germline. The CDR3 here is CASSDTGLAGRTDTQYF. The CDR3 coding sequence is TGTGCCAGCAGTGATACAGGACTAGCGGGCCGCACAGATACGCAGTATTTT.

The chain couples TRBV12-5 to TRBJ2-5; TRBD2 aligns across 14 bases. The CDR3 sequence is 18 residues long. CDR1 is LGHNT, CDR2 FRNRAP, per germline. J gave up 3 bases and V 5 bases, and 11 bases lay outside the gene matches. The CDR3 spells CASGIGTSGSEGEETQYF. The CDR3 DNA reads as TGTGCTAGTGGTATCGGGACTAGCGGGAGCGAAGGGGAAGAGACCCAGTACTTC.

This clone has only one observation. This sequence joins TRBV9 and TRBJ1-1; the D is unclear. CDR3 length: 14 amino acids. Germline V gene lookup returns CDR1 SGDLS and CDR2 YYNGEE. The V end lost 0 bases, the J end lost 2 bases, and 8 bases lay between the germline ends. The CDR3 protein is CASSVGVFNTEAFF. CDR3 nucleotide sequence: TGTGCCAGCAGCGTAGGGGTGTTCAACACTGAAGCTTTCTTT.

The V and J genes are TRBV5-6 and TRBJ1-5; D is uncertain. Germline assignment: CDR1 SGHDT and CDR2 YYEEEE. Trimming took off 0 bases at V and 1 base at J, with 8 bases between the two ends. The CDR3 covers 15 residues. This CDR3 reads CASSLAAGSNQPQHF. In DNA form, the CDR3 reads TGTGCCAGCAGCTTGGCGGCGGGGAGCAATCAGCCCCAGCATTTT.

This chain links TRBV5-6 with TRBJ2-3; tentative D call: TRBD1 (5 bases). The germline gives CDR1 SGHDT, CDR2 YYEEEE. The CDR3 sequence is 15 residues long. Trimming removed 2 bases at V and 2 bases at J, with 12 bases between. CDR3 amino acids: CASSLGVASTDTQYF. As DNA, the CDR3 is TGTGCCAGCAGCTTAGGGGTCGCTTCCACAGATACGCAGTATTTT.

The V and J genes are TRBV6-4 and TRBJ2-1, with 14 bases aligning to TRBD2. CDR1 is MRHNA, CDR2 SNTAGT, per germline. V shed 2 bases and J 5 bases; nucleotides not matched to a gene: 5. The CDR3 length is 17 residues. The CDR3 region has the DNA TGTGCCAGCAGTGACGCCGGGACTAGCGGGGGAAACAATGAGCAGTTCTTC. It codes for CASSDAGTSGGNNEQFF.

The chain is built from TRBV19 and TRBJ1-1; 9 bases agree with TRBD1. Germline V gene sequence: CDR1 LNHDA, CDR2 SQIVND (reference sequence). The CDR3 runs 16 residues. V was clipped by 7 bases and J by 6 bases; unmatched bases: 15. CDR3 region: CASTPGQGALGAEAFF. The CDR3 region has the DNA TGTGCCAGTACCCCGGGACAGGGAGCCCTGGGGGCTGAAGCTTTCTTT.

The chain combines TRBV28 with TRBJ1-5; the D is unclear. The CDR3 covers 11 residues. Germline V gives CDR1 MDHEN, CDR2 SYDVKM. Trimming left V 6 bases short and J 7 bases short, with 7 bases between. The CDR3 loop reads CASRRRQPQHF. The CDR3 DNA is TGTGCCAGCAGGAGACGCCAGCCCCAGCATTTT. Full variable domain (remainder filled in from reference TRBV28 and TRBJ1-5): DVKVTQSSRYLVKRTGEKVFLECVQDMDHENMFWYRQDPGLGLRLIYFSYDVKMKEKGDIPEGYSVSREKKERFSLILESASTNQTSMYLCASRRRQPQHFGDGTRLSIL.

The rearrangement uses TRBV6-1 and TRBJ2-2, with 7 bases fitting TRBD1. With 7 bases clipped from V and 13 bases from J, the junction kept 12 bases outside the gene matches. The CDR3 has 13 amino acids. Per the germline V gene, CDR1 is MNHNS and CDR2 is SASEGT. The CDR3 nucleotides are TGTGCCAGCAACGAGGGGACAGTGGGTGTGCTGTTTTTT. This sequence encodes CASNEGTVGVLFF.

In DNA, the CDR3 is TGTGCCAGCAGCCAAGTGGGAGGGGCCCAATACGAGCAGTACTTC. It encodes CASSQVGGAQYEQYF. The J gene is TRBJ2-7, the V gene TRBV4-2; 7 positions match TRBD2. The junction had 7 bases not matched to a gene; V was cut back by 1 base and J by 4 bases. In germline, CDR1 is LGHNA, CDR2 YNFKEQ. CDR3 length: 15 amino acids.

V usage is TRBV4-1 and J usage is TRBJ2-7; 8 bases agree with TRBD1. This CDR3 comprises 13 residues. Germline loops: CDR1 MGHRA, CDR2 YSYEKL. The trim removed 2 bases at V and 7 bases at J, leaving 4 bases unmatched. The CDR3 bases are TGCGCCAGCAGCCAACAGGGGGCACGGGAGCAGTACTTC. Its translation is CASSQQGAREQYF.